This T cell receptor beta chain was profiled in a study of blood T cells in healthy people across ages. Study results and caveats: No one knew whether donors had CMV, which possibly confounded expanded clonotype changes. Samples with more naive T cells showed higher observed beta diversity.

This clonotype is a singleton in its sample. The target antigen is unknown. The total RNA that was extracted per sample amounted to at least 5 micrograms. Trimming shortened V by 2 bases and J by 3 bases, and 14 bases separated the two germline ends. The CDR3 sequence is 15 residues long. The V gene's germline CDR1 is DFQATT and CDR2 SNEGSKA (reference sequence). The use of a sample-barcoded 5' primer and a J-beta primer mix characterized a second PCR of roughly 7 to 12 cycles. TCRdb independently ran MiXCR on the 5' RACE reads; one entry per CDR3 protein. The repertoire holds hundreds of thousands of distinct CDR3 sequences, with about 25% as singletons. The same specimen was also included in a second study, on T cells of mothers and their children. That work contributes: The study recruited a few healthy Caucasian mothers and their six children as donors.

The sample was blood. V gene TRBV20-1 combines with J gene TRBJ1-5; the D is unclear. The TCR sequence derives from a boy aged 10-17 years in good health. CDR3 sequence (DNA): TGCAGTGCTAGACCGAACCGGGGATTCAATCAGCCCCAGCATTTT. Its translation is CSARPNRGFNQPQHF.